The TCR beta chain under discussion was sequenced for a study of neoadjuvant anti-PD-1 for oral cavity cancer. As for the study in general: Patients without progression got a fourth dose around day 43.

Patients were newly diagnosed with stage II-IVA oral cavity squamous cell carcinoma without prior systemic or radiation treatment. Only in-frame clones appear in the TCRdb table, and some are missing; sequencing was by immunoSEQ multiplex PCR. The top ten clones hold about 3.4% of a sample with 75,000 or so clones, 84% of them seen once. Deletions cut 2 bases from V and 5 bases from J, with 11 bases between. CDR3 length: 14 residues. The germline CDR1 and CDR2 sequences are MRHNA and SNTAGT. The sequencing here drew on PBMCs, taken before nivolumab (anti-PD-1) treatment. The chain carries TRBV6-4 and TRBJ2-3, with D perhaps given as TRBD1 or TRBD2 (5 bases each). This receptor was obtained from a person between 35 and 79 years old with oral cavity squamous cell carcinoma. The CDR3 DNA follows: TGTGCCAGCAGTGACCGGCAGGGACGAGATACGCAGTATTTT. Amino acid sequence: CASSDRQGRDTQYF.